This paragraph covers one TCR beta chain sequence. In the original analysis: Amplified reference gene primers provided the basis for estimating nucleated cell counts. Here immunoSEQ multiplex PCR was the method, and the copy in TCRdb shows in-frame clones only, minus some. The V and J calls and the clone size are those of that table, but D and trimming were determined from the DNA. Altogether 110,000 or so clones are present, about 84% being singletons, with the ten largest covering approximately 1.5%. These data originate in a study of blood T cell repertoires in COVID-19. Study background: Acute-phase and convalescent COVID-19 samples originated in the United States, Italy and Spain. PBMCs, B-cell-depleted T cells, or T cells were the source of the cDNA or gDNA that made up the material.

Looked up from germline, CDR1 is LNHDA and CDR2 is SQIVND (reference sequence). V was shortened by 4 bases and J by 0 bases, with 4 bases between the two germline ends. CDR3 length: 13 amino acids. This clonotype originated in a man in his forties or fifties with acute or convalescent COVID-19. The chain recombines TRBV19 with TRBJ1-3; D is undetermined. Material: peripheral blood. CDR3 in amino acids: CASSTHSGNTIYF. In nucleotides, the CDR3 is TGTGCCAGTAGTACCCACTCTGGAAACACCATATATTTT.